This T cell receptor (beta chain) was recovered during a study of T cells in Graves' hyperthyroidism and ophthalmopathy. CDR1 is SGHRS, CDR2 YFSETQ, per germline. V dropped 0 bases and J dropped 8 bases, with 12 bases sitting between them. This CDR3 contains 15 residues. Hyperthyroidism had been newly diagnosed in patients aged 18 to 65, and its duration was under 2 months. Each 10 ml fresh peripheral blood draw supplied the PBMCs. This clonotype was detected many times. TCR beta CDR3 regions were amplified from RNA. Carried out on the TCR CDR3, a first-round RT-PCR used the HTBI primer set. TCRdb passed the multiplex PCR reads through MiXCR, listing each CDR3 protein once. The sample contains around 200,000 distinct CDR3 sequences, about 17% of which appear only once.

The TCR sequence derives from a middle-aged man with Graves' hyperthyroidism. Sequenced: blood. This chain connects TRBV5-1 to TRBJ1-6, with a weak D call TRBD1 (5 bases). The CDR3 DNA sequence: TGCGCCAGCAGCTTGGCCAGGGTAACCGATTCACCCCTCCACTTT. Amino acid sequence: CASSLARVTDSPLHF. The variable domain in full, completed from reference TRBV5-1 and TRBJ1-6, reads KAGVTQTPRYLIKTRGQQVTLSCSPISGHRSVSWYQQTPGQGLQFLFEYFSETQRNKGNFPGRFSGRQFSNSRSEMNVSTLELGDSALYLCASSLARVTDSPLHFGNGTRLTVT.